Sequencing of this T cell receptor (beta chain) was carried out in a study of blood T cell repertoires in COVID-19. Study background: Collection of acute and convalescent COVID-19 samples took place in the United States, Italy and Spain. Nucleic acid was either cDNA or gDNA, and it came from T cells, B-cell-depleted T cells, or PBMCs.

V lost 2 bases, J lost 7 bases, and 14 bases lay in between. The CDR3 runs 14 residues. Germline CDR1 reads KGHSH; CDR2 reads LQKENI. Original processing notes: The assay estimated nucleated cells by amplifying reference gene primers. The data were produced by immunoSEQ multiplex PCR, yet TCRdb's version contains in-frame clones alone and is incomplete. For V, J and clone size, that table is used; D and trimming come from the DNA. The table includes 110,000 to 150,000 clones, around 89% detected once. This receptor was obtained from a woman older than 75 with acute or convalescent COVID-19. The chain couples TRBV18 to TRBJ1-2; D perhaps matches TRBD1 (6 bases). Sequencing used peripheral blood. The CDR3 loop reads CASSPAGGSGGYTF. The CDR3 region has the DNA TGTGCCAGCTCACCAGCGGGGGGCTCGGGTGGCTACACCTTC.